These T cell receptor beta chains were read from a single sample in a study of beta chain features in type 1 diabetes. Sequencing was performed with immunoSEQ multiplex PCR; in TCRdb, only in-frame clones are kept and a portion is missing. The sample shows nearly 350,000 clones, less than 9.5% of them seen only once. The sequenced material came from central memory CD4+ T cells from blood. These receptors came from a woman younger than 30 in good health. The CDR3 runs from the conserved cysteine through the conserved F or W. Each record gives: D gene, J gene, clone size, V gene, CDR3 DNA, CDR3 protein. The D gene is left open where the match is weak. Clone size is not always given. Where it is, it says once, few, many or a class for expanded clones.

.	TRBJ2-7	.	TRBV7-2	TGTGCCAGCAGCCCCCGCTACGAGCAGTACTTC	CASSPRYEQYF
.	TRBJ2-7	few	TRBV6-5	TGTGCCAGCAGTGAAATCGATCGCGAGCAGTACTTC	CASSEIDREQYF
TRBD1	TRBJ1-3	.	TRBV29-1	TGCAGCGGTTGGGACAGCTCTGGAAACACCATATATTTT	CSGWDSSGNTIYF
.	TRBJ2-3	few	TRBV29-1	TGCAGCGTTGAGGATCGACAGGGCACAGATACGCAGTATTTT	CSVEDRQGTDTQYF
.	TRBJ2-5	many	TRBV5-6	TGTGCCAGCGGGCTGGTGCTTAAAGAGACCCAGTACTTC	CASGLVLKETQYF
TRBD1	TRBJ2-3	.	TRBV9	TGTGCCAGCAGCGTAGTGGGACAGACAGATACGCAGTATTTT	CASSVVGQTDTQYF
.	TRBJ2-3	few	TRBV5-4	TGTGCCAGCAGCAAGGGCCTATCCGCAGATACGCAGTATTTT	CASSKGLSADTQYF
.	TRBJ2-4	few	TRBV11-1	TGTGCCAGCAGCACGGCTGGCTTTGGCAAAAACATTCAGTACTTC	CASSTAGFGKNIQYF
.	TRBJ2-6	few	TRBV27	TGTGCCAGCAGATGGGGTTCCGGGGCCAACGTCCTGACTTTC	CASRWGSGANVLTF
.	TRBJ2-7	.	TRBV5-1	TGCGCCAGCAGCTTGGTCGACGAGCAGTACTTC	CASSLVDEQYF
.	TRBJ1-2	few	TRBV27	TGTGCCAGCCGACGGGACACGGCCATTGGTTATGGCTACACCTTC	CASRRDTAIGYGYTF
.	TRBJ2-6	many	TRBV19	TGTGCCAGTAGTATACAGGTGACCTCTGGGGCCAACGTCCTGACTTTC	CASSIQVTSGANVLTF
.	TRBJ2-4	.	TRBV27	TGTGCCAGCAGTTTAGAAGGGCTAGCCAAAAACATTCAGTACTTC	CASSLEGLAKNIQYF
.	TRBJ2-1	.	TRBV7-7	TGTGCTAGCAGCCAAACAGCCTACAATGAGCAGTTCTTC	CASSQTAYNEQFF
TRBD1	TRBJ1-1	few	TRBV6-5	TGTGCCAGCAGTTACAGGGGGCTCACTGAAGCTTTCTTT	CASSYRGLTEAFF
TRBD2	TRBJ2-7	few	TRBV11-2	TGTGCCAGCAGCTTAGGGACTAGCGGGAGTCGGGAGCAGTACTTC	CASSLGTSGSREQYF
TRBD2	TRBJ2-1	many	TRBV7-2	TGTGCCAGCAGCCCGAACTCCGGGACTAGCGGGAGAAATGAGCAGTTCTTC	CASSPNSGTSGRNEQFF
.	TRBJ2-7	many	TRBV10-3	TGTGCCATCAGTGAGTCAGCAGCCGGCTACGAGCAGTACTTC	CAISESAAGYEQYF
TRBD2	TRBJ2-1	few	TRBV5-6	TGTGCCAGCAGCTTCTATATAGCGGGAGGGACAGACAATGAGCAGTTCTTC	CASSFYIAGGTDNEQFF
.	TRBJ2-2	.	TRBV11-2	TGTGCCAGCAGCTTAGAAGGCTTTGGCACCGGGGAGCTGTTTTTT	CASSLEGFGTGELFF
.	TRBJ1-2	few	TRBV5-6	TGTGCCAGCAGCTTGGGGAAAAAAAGCCAAAACTATGGCTACACCTTC	CASSLGKKSQNYGYTF
.	TRBJ1-1	.	TRBV15	TGTGCCACCAGCAGGTCCGGATGGGGGGAGAACACTGAAGCTTTCTTT	CATSRSGWGENTEAFF
.	TRBJ1-1	many	TRBV27	TGTGCCAGCAGTTTATCGCAAACAGGGATGGCTTTCTTT	CASSLSQTGMAFF
TRBD1	TRBJ2-1	few	TRBV18	TGTGCCAGCTCTCTCGGGACAGGATCCGTGACGGATGAGCAGTTCTTC	CASSLGTGSVTDEQFF
.	TRBJ2-6	many	TRBV2	TGTGCCAGCAAAGGCATCATCTCTGGGGCCAACGTCCTGACTTTC	CASKGIISGANVLTF
.	TRBJ2-1	.	TRBV9	TGTGCCAGCACTCCTTCTGGAGGGAATGAGCAGTTCTTC	CASTPSGGNEQFF
TRBD2	TRBJ2-1	few	TRBV7-2	TGTGCCAGCAGCTTAACGCCTAGCGGATACAATGAGCAGTTCTTC	CASSLTPSGYNEQFF
.	TRBJ1-5	.	TRBV7-9	TGTGCCAGCAGCCCAGGTCTCGATCAGCCCCAGCATTTT	CASSPGLDQPQHF
TRBD1	TRBJ1-4	.	TRBV5-1	TGCGCCAGCAGCTGGGGACAGGGGCTTAATGAAAAACTGTTTTTT	CASSWGQGLNEKLFF
.	TRBJ2-2	few	TRBV7-3	TGTGCCAGCAGCTTAATGGTCACCGGGGAGCTGTTTTTT	CASSLMVTGELFF
.	TRBJ2-6	.	TRBV28	TGTGCCAGCAGTTTGGGGGAAAACTACTCTGGGGCCAACGTCCTGACTTTC	CASSLGENYSGANVLTF
.	TRBJ2-1	.	TRBV6-1	TGTGCCAGCAGTGGGCTTGGCTCGAGCAATGAGCAGTTCTTC	CASSGLGSSNEQFF
TRBD1	TRBJ2-1	few	TRBV2	TGTGCCAGCAGTGAGGGGACAGGGTACAGTGAGCAGTTCTTC	CASSEGTGYSEQFF
.	TRBJ1-4	.	TRBV5-4	TGTGCCAGCAGCCAAGACACTATGAGAGAAAAGCTGTTTTTT	CASSQDTMREKLFF
TRBD1	TRBJ1-3	.	TRBV10-3	TGTGCCATCAGTGACTCTAGGACAGGCTCTGGAAACACCATATATTTT	CAISDSRTGSGNTIYF
TRBD2	TRBJ2-3	.	TRBV11-1	TGTGCCAGCAGCTTTAACCTAGCGGGAGGTCTTACGCAGTATTTT	CASSFNLAGGLTQYF
.	TRBJ1-1	.	TRBV4-2	TGTGCCAGCAGCCAAGCCGGGGTTTCACGTGAAGCTTTCTTT	CASSQAGVSREAFF
TRBD2	TRBJ2-1	few	TRBV4-2	TGTGCCAGCAGCCAAGATCTAGCGGGGACTAACAATGAGCAGTTCTTC	CASSQDLAGTNNEQFF
.	TRBJ1-1	few	TRBV11-2	TGTGCCAGCATGGCCTCGAACTTATTTGCTTTCTTT	CASMASNLFAFF
.	TRBJ1-1	many	TRBV9	TGTGCCAGCAGCGTTGCCCAGGGGAACACTGAAGCTTTCTTT	CASSVAQGNTEAFF
.	TRBJ1-1	.	TRBV5-6	TGTGCCAGCAGCTTGGACACCATGAACACTGAAGCTTTCTTT	CASSLDTMNTEAFF
.	TRBJ1-5	.	TRBV10-3	TGTGCCATCAGTGAGGAGCATGGGCGTAATAGGCCCCAGCATTTT	CAISEEHGRNRPQHF
.	TRBJ2-3	.	TRBV6-5	TGTGCCAGCAGACTATCTAGCACAGATACGCAGTATTTT	CASRLSSTDTQYF
.	TRBJ1-4	few	TRBV10-3	TGTGCCATCAGGGCCGCGTCGGGTGAAAAACTGTTTTTT	CAIRAASGEKLFF
TRBD1	TRBJ2-7	few	TRBV7-9	TGTGCCAGCAGCCCTATGTCGGGACAGGGAACCTACGAGCAGTACTTC	CASSPMSGQGTYEQYF
TRBD2	TRBJ2-1	few	TRBV7-8	TGTGCCAGCAGCTTAGTGGGAGGGACTGAGCAGTTCTTC	CASSLVGGTEQFF
.	TRBJ1-1	many	TRBV6-5	TGTGCCAGCAGCACTCAAGGAGGCACTGAAGCTTTCTTT	CASSTQGGTEAFF
TRBD1	TRBJ1-2	few	TRBV6-6	TGTGCCAGCAGTACTACCGGGACAGGGAACGGCTACACCTTC	CASSTTGTGNGYTF
TRBD2	TRBJ2-1	.	TRBV6-6	TGTGCCAGCAGTGGACTAGCGGGAGTCAATGAGCAGTTCTTC	CASSGLAGVNEQFF
.	TRBJ2-1	.	TRBV9	TGTGCCAGCAGCGTAGAATCCCGCCTGTTCGGGAACGAGCAGTTCTTC	CASSVESRLFGNEQFF
.	TRBJ2-1	.	TRBV6-1	TGTGCCAGCAGTGAAGCCAGGCCCTCCTACAATGAGCAGTTCTTC	CASSEARPSYNEQFF
TRBD1	TRBJ2-5	.	TRBV7-2	TGTGCCAGCAGCCACATCAGCCAGGGGGCTCGGGAGACCCAGTACTTC	CASSHISQGARETQYF
.	TRBJ2-7	.	TRBV28	TGTGCCAGCAGTTTGGGACACACCTCTACCTACGAGCAGTACTTC	CASSLGHTSTYEQYF
.	TRBJ2-2	few	TRBV7-7	TGTGCTAGCAGCTTAGGACAAAACACCGGGGAGCTGTTTTTT	CASSLGQNTGELFF
TRBD2	TRBJ2-1	.	TRBV5-4	TGTGCCAGCAGCTTCCCGGGACTAGACGACAATGAGCAGTTCTTC	CASSFPGLDDNEQFF